The T cell receptor beta chain described here comes from a study of blood T cell repertoires in COVID-19. As originally analysed: Amplification of reference gene primers was used by the study to estimate nucleated cell counts. The table came from immunoSEQ multiplex PCR; TCRdb's copy has only in-frame clones and leaves some out. The DNA was the basis for D and trimming; V, J and clone size are from that table. The sample lists around 250,000 clones, about nine tenths occurring once. The ends lost 5 bases at V and 1 base at J; junction bases unmatched: 0. From germline, CDR1 is LNHDA and CDR2 SQIVND (reference sequence). The CDR3 is 13 amino acids.

This clonotype originated in a woman aged 25 to 39 with acute COVID-19. Material for sequencing was PBMCs or T cells enriched from blood (not recorded which). The chain recombines TRBV19 with TRBJ2-3, with TRBD1 matching 7 bases. CDR3 DNA: TGTGCCAGTAGTGGACAGGGCACAGATACGCAGTATTTT. Translation gives CASSGQGTDTQYF.